Listed below are T cell receptor beta chains from one sample, sequenced in a study of shared clonotypes between healthy human individuals. Only in-frame clones appear in the TCRdb table, and some are missing; sequencing was by immunoSEQ multiplex PCR. The sample lists approximately 2.5 million clones; approximately 93% were seen once. The sequencing sample was made of naive CD4+ T cells from PBMCs. These receptors were obtained from a man younger than 35 in good health. Some clones in this sample may be carry-over from other donors' samples. The CDR3 runs from the conserved cysteine through the conserved F or W. Each record gives: V gene, D gene, J gene, clone size, CDR3 DNA, CDR3 protein. The D gene is left open where the match is weak. Size is stated for part of the rows, as once, few or many counts, or as a class when the clone is expanded.

V: TRBV19; D: TRBD1; J: TRBJ2-7; size: .; DNA: TGTGCCAGTAGTGTCCGGGACAGCACCTACGAGCAGTACTTC; CDR3: CASSVRDSTYEQYF
V: TRBV2; D: .; J: TRBJ2-1; size: .; DNA: TGTGCCAGCAGCGCCCCGGGGACTTTGCAGTTCTTC; CDR3: CASSAPGTLQFF
V: TRBV28; D: TRBD2; J: TRBJ2-1; size: .; DNA: TGTGCCAGCAGTTTATCTAGCGGGATCTACAATGAGCAGTTCTTC; CDR3: CASSLSSGIYNEQFF
V: TRBV7-3; D: TRBD1; J: TRBJ2-2; size: once; DNA: TGTGCCAGCAGCTTACTGGGACAGGCCCACACCGGGGAGCTGTTTTTT; CDR3: CASSLLGQAHTGELFF
V: TRBV19; D: .; J: TRBJ2-1; size: .; DNA: TGTGCCAGTAGGCCACGGGGTTACAATGAGCAGTTCTTC; CDR3: CASRPRGYNEQFF
V: TRBV2; D: TRBD1; J: TRBJ1-1; size: .; DNA: TGTGCCAGCAGCCTCAGTTACAGGGGGCAAGCTTTCTTT; CDR3: CASSLSYRGQAFF
V: TRBV5-1; D: TRBD1; J: TRBJ1-2; size: .; DNA: TGCGCCAGCAGCTTGATCTCGGGACAGGGTGATGGCTACACCTTC; CDR3: CASSLISGQGDGYTF
V: TRBV10-3; D: TRBD1; J: TRBJ1-1; size: .; DNA: TGTGCCATCAGTTTCACAGGGGGCGCTGGGGTGGGCACTGAAGCTTTCTTT; CDR3: CAISFTGGAGVGTEAFF
V: TRBV11-3; D: .; J: TRBJ2-3; size: .; DNA: TGTGCCAGCAGCTTAAACTTTCAACGCCCTAGCACAGATACGCAGTATTTT; CDR3: CASSLNFQRPSTDTQYF
V: TRBV5-1; D: TRBD1; J: TRBJ1-2; size: .; DNA: TGCGCCAGCAGCCCGGGACAGATGGGCTACACCTTC; CDR3: CASSPGQMGYTF
V: TRBV5-4; D: .; J: TRBJ2-5; size: .; DNA: TGTGCCAGCAGCTTGGCCGGGAGTGGGCAAGAGACCCAGTACTTC; CDR3: CASSLAGSGQETQYF
V: TRBV2; D: .; J: TRBJ1-5; size: few; DNA: TGTGCCACGCGTAACCGGGCCGCGGATCAGCCCCAGCATTTT; CDR3: CATRNRAADQPQHF
V: TRBV18; D: TRBD1; J: TRBJ1-4; size: once; DNA: TGTGCCAGCTCACTGACAGGGGCTAATGAAAAACTGTTTTTT; CDR3: CASSLTGANEKLFF
V: TRBV6-5; D: TRBD1; J: TRBJ1-4; size: .; DNA: TGTGCCAGCAGACCGCTGGCAGGGGGTGAAAAACTGTTTTTT; CDR3: CASRPLAGGEKLFF
V: TRBV7-2; D: .; J: TRBJ2-5; size: .; DNA: TGTGCCAGCAGCCGACTCGGGGCGCTCCAAGAGACCCAGTACTTC; CDR3: CASSRLGALQETQYF
V: TRBV6-6; D: .; J: TRBJ2-7; size: .; DNA: TGTGCCAGCAGACAACAGGGCTACGAGCAGTACTTC; CDR3: CASRQQGYEQYF
V: TRBV5-1; D: .; J: TRBJ1-4; size: few; DNA: TGCGCCAGCAGCTTGGAAGACCAAAAACTGTTTTTT; CDR3: CASSLEDQKLFF
V: TRBV29-1; D: .; J: TRBJ2-3; size: .; DNA: TGCAGCGTTGAAGATTTCGGCAGCCGTAGCTGGCTTTACACAGATACGCAGTATTTT; CDR3: CSVEDFGSRSWLYTDTQYF